These 13 T cell receptor beta chains came from one sample sequenced in a study of T cells in Graves' hyperthyroidism and ophthalmopathy (dated by TCRdb to the late 2010s). The library was made by multiplex PCR. The instrument was an Illumina HiSeq 2000. The TCR beta CDR3 regions were amplified from the RNA transcripts. The TCR CDR3 was subjected to a first round of RT-PCR using the HTBI primer set and the Qiagen OneStep RT-PCR kit. TCRdb trimmed the raw reads at Q25, called clones with MiXCR and kept productive beta chains. Rows are combined by CDR3 protein, so each entry shows the most common genes and DNA. This sample holds more than 600,000 distinct CDR3 sequences; over 15% were observed only once. The ten most abundant clones make up around 7.7% of the sample. The sample taken for sequencing was blood. The receptor set was obtained from a man younger than 35 with Graves' hyperthyroidism.

There are many counts of this clonotype. The chain couples TRBV5-5 to TRBJ2-7; tentatively, D is TRBD1 (6 bases). V lost 6 bases and J lost 11, with 24 bases in between. Germline V gene lookup returns CDR1 SGHKS and CDR2 YYEKEE (reference sequence). CDR3 length: 14 residues. CDR3 residues: CASTPDGQRPQEYF. Written as DNA, the CDR3 is TGTGCCAGCACCCCAGACGGACAGCGCCCGCAGGAGTACTTC. Variable domain in full (rest from reference TRBV5-5 and TRBJ2-7): DAGVTQSPTHLIKTRGQQVTLRCSPISGHKSVSWYQQVLGQGPQFIFQYYEKEERGRGNFPDRFSARQFPNYSSELNVNALLLGDSALYLCASTPDGQRPQEYFGPGTRLTVT.

This clonotype was seen a handful of times. The chain links TRBV7-9 to TRBJ1-4; tentative D call: TRBD1 (5 bases). Trimming took off 5 bases at V and 2 bases at J, with 9 bases between the two ends. CDR1 SEHNR and CDR2 FQNEAQ come from the germline V gene (reference sequence). This CDR3 is built from 14 residues. The CDR3 region has the DNA TGTGCCAGCAGCCCAGGGATGACTAATGAAAAACTGTTTTTT. Its protein product is CASSPGMTNEKLFF.

This clonotype was seen only a few times. The J gene is TRBJ2-7, the V gene TRBV19; a possible D gene is TRBD2 (6 bases). This CDR3 spans 15 amino acids. Trimming stripped 6 bases from V and 2 bases from J, with 17 bases between. Germline V gene data show CDR1 as LNHDA and CDR2 as SQIVND (reference sequence). Here the CDR3 DNA reads TGTGCCAGTAGAATTGGACCCGCGGGGACCTACGAGCAGTACTTC. It translates to CASRIGPAGTYEQYF.

This clonotype has ten or more counts. The J gene is TRBJ2-5, the V gene TRBV20-1; 7 positions match TRBD1. With 0 bases clipped from V and 2 bases from J, the junction kept 6 bases outside the gene matches. The CDR3 extends over 15 amino acids. Germline CDR1 is DFQATT and CDR2 is SNEGSKA (reference sequence). CDR3 protein: CSARDPRGRQETQYF. The DNA of the CDR3 is TGCAGTGCTAGAGATCCCAGGGGGAGACAAGAGACCCAGTACTTC.

This clonotype has only a few counts. Here the CDR3 reads CASSLAGGPSGANVLTF. For the CDR3, the DNA is TGTGCCAGCTCCCTAGCGGGAGGGCCCTCTGGGGCCAACGTCCTGACTTTC. V usage is TRBV18 and J usage is TRBJ2-6; TRBD2 agrees at 12 bases. In germline, CDR1 is KGHSH, CDR2 LQKENI. J lost 0 bases, V lost 6 bases, and 3 bases had no gene match. This CDR3 has 17 amino acids.

This clonotype was picked up many times. The V gene is TRBV28, the J gene TRBJ2-1; D not certain. Germline lookup yields CDR1 MDHEN and CDR2 SYDVKM. The CDR3 is 12 amino acids. V shed 7 bases and J shed 5 bases, with 9 bases lying between them. This chain's CDR3 is CASTKRDNEQFF. CDR3 nucleotides: TGTGCCAGCACCAAAAGGGACAATGAGCAGTTCTTC.

Ten or more counts support this clonotype. The chain joins TRBV2 to TRBJ2-5; 14 nucleotides line up with TRBD2. Trimming removed 6 bases from V and 4 bases from J; junction bases left unmatched: 4. The CDR3 loop spans 15 amino acids. Germline-derived CDR1 and CDR2 are SNHLY and FYNNEI. The CDR3 coding sequence is TGTGCCAGCAGGGGCGGGACTAGCGGGAGAGAGACCCAGTACTTC. Its protein product is CASRGGTSGRETQYF.

This clonotype has only a few counts. J is TRBJ1-1 and V is TRBV18, with D possibly TRBD1 on 6 matching bases. V was cut by 3 bases and J by 3 bases, with 17 bases left in between. Per the germline V gene, CDR1 is KGHSH and CDR2 is LQKENI. The CDR3 has 16 amino acids. CDR3 sequence (DNA): TGTGCCAGCTCACCGCTCGGAGGGGGATCAGACACTGAAGCTTTCTTT. It encodes CASSPLGGGSDTEAFF.

In its sample, this clonotype was seen a few times. The CDR3 coding sequence is TGTGCCAGCAGCGTAGAGGCCCCCGGGACAGGGATTTTCTCCTACGAGCAGTACTTC. Its translation: CASSVEAPGTGIFSYEQYF. The rearrangement links TRBV9 to TRBJ2-7, with 9 bases aligning to TRBD1. This CDR3 comprises 19 residues. Germline trimming cut 0 bases from V and 0 bases from J; bases unmatched to any gene: 13. Germline CDR1 reads SGDLS; CDR2 reads YYNGEE.

The chain links TRBV19 to TRBJ2-3; 7 bases fit TRBD2. CDR3 size: 16 residues. Trimming removed 6 bases from V and 1 base from J; junction bases left unmatched: 10. Per germline, CDR1 LNHDA and CDR2 SQIVND (reference sequence). This CDR3 is CASRRTGGSRTDTQYF. The CDR3 nucleotides are TGTGCCAGTAGGCGAACGGGAGGTTCCCGCACAGATACGCAGTATTTT.

This clonotype came up many times. The V call is TRBV6-1, the J call TRBJ2-1; TRBD2 matches at 10 bases. This CDR3 has 13 amino acids. Germline-derived CDR1 and CDR2 are MNHNS and SASEGT. The V and J ends lost 7 bases and 8 bases, in that order; junction bases with no gene match: 5. The CDR3 DNA follows: TGTGCCAGCATCCCTAGCGGGAGAGATGAGCAGTTCTTC. The encoded protein is CASIPSGRDEQFF.

V is TRBV7-9 and J is TRBJ2-3; D not certain. The germline gives CDR1 SEHNR, CDR2 FQNEAQ (reference sequence). V lost 5 bases to trimming and J lost 0 bases, with 9 bases between them. The CDR3 extends over 14 amino acids. This CDR3 is CASSIQASTDTQYF. The CDR3 bases are TGTGCCAGCAGCATACAAGCCAGCACAGATACGCAGTATTTT.

This clonotype has a count of ten or more. The chain joins TRBV28 to TRBJ1-1; tentative D call: TRBD1 (5 bases). The CDR3 has 14 amino acids. The germline CDR1 and CDR2 sequences are MDHEN and SYDVKM. The germline V and J ends were trimmed by 5 bases and 2 bases, with 12 bases remaining between them. The CDR3 is CASSAATVNTEAFF. CDR3 bases: TGTGCCAGCAGTGCCGCGACAGTTAACACTGAAGCTTTCTTT.